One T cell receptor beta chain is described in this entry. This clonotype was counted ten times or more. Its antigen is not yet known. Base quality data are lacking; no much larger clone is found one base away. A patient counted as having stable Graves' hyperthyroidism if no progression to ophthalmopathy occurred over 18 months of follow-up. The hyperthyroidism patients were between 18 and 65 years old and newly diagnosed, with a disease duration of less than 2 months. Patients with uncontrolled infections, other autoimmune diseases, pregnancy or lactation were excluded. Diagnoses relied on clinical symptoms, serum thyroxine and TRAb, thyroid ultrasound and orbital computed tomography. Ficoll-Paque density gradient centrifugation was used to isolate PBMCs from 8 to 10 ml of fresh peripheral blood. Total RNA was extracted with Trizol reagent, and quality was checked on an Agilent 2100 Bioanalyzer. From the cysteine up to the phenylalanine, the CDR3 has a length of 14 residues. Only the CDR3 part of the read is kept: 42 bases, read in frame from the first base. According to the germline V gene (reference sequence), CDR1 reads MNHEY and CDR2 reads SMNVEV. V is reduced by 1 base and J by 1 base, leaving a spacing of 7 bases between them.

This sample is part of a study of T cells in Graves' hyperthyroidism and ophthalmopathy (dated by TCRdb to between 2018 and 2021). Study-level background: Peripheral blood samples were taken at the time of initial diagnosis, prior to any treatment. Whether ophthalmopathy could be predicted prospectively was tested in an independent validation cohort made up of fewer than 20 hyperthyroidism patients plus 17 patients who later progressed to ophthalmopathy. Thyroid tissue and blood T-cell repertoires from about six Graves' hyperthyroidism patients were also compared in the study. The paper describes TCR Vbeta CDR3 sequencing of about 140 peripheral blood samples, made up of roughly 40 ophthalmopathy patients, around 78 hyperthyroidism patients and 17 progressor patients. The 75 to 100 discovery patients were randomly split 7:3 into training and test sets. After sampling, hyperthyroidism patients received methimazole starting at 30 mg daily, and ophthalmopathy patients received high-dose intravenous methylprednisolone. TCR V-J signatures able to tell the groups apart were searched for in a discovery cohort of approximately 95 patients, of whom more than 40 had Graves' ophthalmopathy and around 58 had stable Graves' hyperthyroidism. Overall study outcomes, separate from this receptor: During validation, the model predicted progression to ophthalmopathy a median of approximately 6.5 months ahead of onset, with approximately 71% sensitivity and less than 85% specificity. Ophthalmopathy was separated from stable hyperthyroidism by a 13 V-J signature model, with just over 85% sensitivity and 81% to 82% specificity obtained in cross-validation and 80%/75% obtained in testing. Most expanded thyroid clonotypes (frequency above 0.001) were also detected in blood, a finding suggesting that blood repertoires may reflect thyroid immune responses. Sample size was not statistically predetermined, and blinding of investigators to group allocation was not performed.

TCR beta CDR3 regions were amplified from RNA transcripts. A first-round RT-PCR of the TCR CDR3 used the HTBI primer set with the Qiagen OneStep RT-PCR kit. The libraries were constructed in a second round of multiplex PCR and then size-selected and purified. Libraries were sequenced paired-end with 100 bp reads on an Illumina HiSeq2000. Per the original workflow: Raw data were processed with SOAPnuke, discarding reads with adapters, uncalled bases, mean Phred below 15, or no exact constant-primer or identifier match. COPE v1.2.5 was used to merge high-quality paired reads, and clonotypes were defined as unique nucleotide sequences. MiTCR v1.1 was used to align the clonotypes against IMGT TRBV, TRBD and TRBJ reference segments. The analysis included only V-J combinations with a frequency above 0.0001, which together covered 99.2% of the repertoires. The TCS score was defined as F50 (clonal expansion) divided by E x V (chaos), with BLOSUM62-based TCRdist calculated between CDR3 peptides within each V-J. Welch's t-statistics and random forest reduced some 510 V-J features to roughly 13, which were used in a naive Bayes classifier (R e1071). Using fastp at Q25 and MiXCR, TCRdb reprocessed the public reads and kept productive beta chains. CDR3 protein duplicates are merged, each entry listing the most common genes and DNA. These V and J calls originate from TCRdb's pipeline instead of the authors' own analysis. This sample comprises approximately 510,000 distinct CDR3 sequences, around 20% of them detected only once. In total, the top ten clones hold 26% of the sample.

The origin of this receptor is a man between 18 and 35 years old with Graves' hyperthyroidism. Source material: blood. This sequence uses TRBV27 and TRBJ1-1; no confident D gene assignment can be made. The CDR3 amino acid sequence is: CASSLWSTNTEAFF. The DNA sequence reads TGTGCCAGCAGTTTATGGTCGACGAACACTGAAGCTTTCTTT.